Listed below are T cell receptor beta chains from one sample, sequenced in a study of CXCR3-negative and CXCR3-positive naive CD8 T cells. TCRdb re-called the 5' RACE reads and gives one entry per CDR3 protein, without DNA. The sample data list 8,000 to 10,000 distinct CDR3 sequences. The material sequenced was naive CXCR3- CD8+ T cells from blood. The receptors shown here come from a human donor in good health. Some clones in this sample may be carry-over from other donors' samples. Both conserved end residues are part of each CDR3. Each record gives: clone size, V gene, J gene, CDR3 protein. Size tells how often a clone was seen (once, few, many) or the class of an expanded clone, and some rows leave it out.

>medium-sized|TRBV11-2|TRBJ2-7
CASSLRPDYEQYF
>-|TRBV29-1|TRBJ2-7
CSVDSGLHYEQYF
>-|TRBV7-9|TRBJ2-5
CASSSIRDTVFQETQYF
>medium-sized|TRBV6-2/TRBV6-3|TRBJ2-1
CASTDEIEFEGYNEQFF
>-|TRBV12-3/TRBV12-4|TRBJ2-1
CASGTVYNEQFF
>-|TRBV27|TRBJ2-5
CASSPEPDRAGETQYF
>medium-sized|TRBV5-5|TRBJ1-1
CASSIDRTDAMNTEAFF
>-|TRBV19|TRBJ2-5
CASRNREKETQYF
>-|TRBV7-9|TRBJ1-1
CASSLEGTENTEAFF
>medium-sized|TRBV15|TRBJ2-1
CATSSPSGVMSSGRESAYNEQFF
>medium-sized|TRBV29-1|TRBJ2-7
CSVETDSYEQYF
>-|TRBV19|TRBJ2-3
CAIGVTRDTQYF
>-|TRBV6-1|TRBJ1-6
CASSEGGGGSPLHF
>medium-sized|TRBV25-1|TRBJ2-1
CASSEASGSPYNEQFF
>medium-sized|TRBV7-9|TRBJ1-5
CASSPGPLGFNQPQHF
>-|TRBV20-1|TRBJ1-6
CSARGTGNSPLHF
>medium-sized|TRBV29-1|TRBJ1-1
CSVVVLMNTEAFF
>-|TRBV29-1|TRBJ2-1
CSTRSGTSYNEQFF
>medium-sized|TRBV15|TRBJ1-1
CATSRDRQDQAEAFF
>-|TRBV29-1|TRBJ1-2
CSVEDPELNGYTF
>-|TRBV2|TRBJ2-5
CASFGAGRQETQYF
>-|TRBV11-2|TRBJ1-1
CASSLDPENTEAFF
>-|TRBV7-8|TRBJ1-3
CASSLDDLGNTIYF
>-|TRBV20-1|TRBJ2-7
CSASAPIDRAYEQYF
>-|TRBV11-3|TRBJ2-7
CASSPTSPLREETEQYF
>medium-sized|TRBV25-1|TRBJ1-2
CASSPTRGNYGYTF
>-|TRBV28|TRBJ2-7
CASSSRWERAYEQYF
>-|TRBV3-1|TRBJ1-1
CASSQVLGRTEAFF
>-|TRBV2|TRBJ2-7
CASRQYGAGRSYEQYF
>medium-sized|TRBV3-1|TRBJ2-1
CASSGLSAEQFF
>-|TRBV15|TRBJ1-1
CATSGDRNTEAFF
>medium-sized|TRBV7-6|TRBJ2-1
CASSLLAGANNEQFF
>-|TRBV12-3/TRBV12-4|TRBJ2-7
CASSFGRTGVTYEQYF
>-|TRBV12-3/TRBV12-4|TRBJ1-5
CASSFGQGNQPQHF
>-|TRBV7-3|TRBJ2-1
CASSYPQREGVNEQFF
>medium-sized|TRBV7-9|TRBJ1-1
CASSPGFGNTEAFF
>medium-sized|TRBV6-2/TRBV6-3|TRBJ1-4
CASSRQGTNNEKLFF
>-|TRBV6-1|TRBJ2-7
CDSSLAPWDGGSYEQYF
>-|TRBV5-6|TRBJ2-2
CASSLRRANTGELFF
>medium-sized|TRBV19|TRBJ1-5
CASDRRNQPQHF
>medium-sized|TRBV3-1|TRBJ2-5
CASSQDRRSTETQYF
>-|TRBV6-5|TRBJ2-1
CASSYSTASGSMDEQFF
>medium-sized|TRBV7-9|TRBJ2-1
CASSRTTETGMGYNEQFF
>medium-sized|TRBV7-9|TRBJ2-1
CASSLGVYEQFF
>-|TRBV5-1|TRBJ2-2
CATLGQNTGELFF
>-|TRBV14|TRBJ2-5
CASSQDRNQETQYF
>-|TRBV5-1|TRBJ1-1
CASAQNPTGSVLNTEAFF
>-|TRBV12-3/TRBV12-4|TRBJ2-7
CASSSGLGQYF
>-|TRBV5-1|TRBJ2-1
CASSWTSGTNEQFF
>medium-sized|TRBV6-2/TRBV6-3|TRBJ2-7
CASSLETAYEQYF
>-|TRBV9|TRBJ1-2
CASSSSRTGGFHYGYTF
>-|TRBV3-1|TRBJ1-3
CASSQTGGAGNTIYF
>medium-sized|TRBV29-1|TRBJ2-7
CSVEESHGNYEQYF
>-|TRBV2|TRBJ2-7
CASSPWGSYEQYF
>-|TRBV12-3/TRBV12-4|TRBJ1-6
CASRGQGNGSPLHF
>medium-sized|TRBV7-2|TRBJ1-1
CASSRTNTEAFF
>-|TRBV20-1|TRBJ2-1
CSARSLGEQFF
>medium-sized|TRBV29-1|TRBJ2-1
CSVGPSGVDNEQFF
>medium-sized|TRBV27|TRBJ1-1
CASRQGLSNTEAFF